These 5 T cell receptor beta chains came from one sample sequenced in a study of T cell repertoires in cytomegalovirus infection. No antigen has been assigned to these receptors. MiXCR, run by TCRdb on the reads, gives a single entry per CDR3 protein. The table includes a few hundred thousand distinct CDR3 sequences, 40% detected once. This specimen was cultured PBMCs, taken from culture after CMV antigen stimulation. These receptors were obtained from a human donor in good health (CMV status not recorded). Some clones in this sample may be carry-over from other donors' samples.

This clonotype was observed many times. The CDR3 nucleotides read TGTGCCAGCAGCCTGAGGACAGGGATGGGACTACTGGAGCAGTACTTC. This codes for CASSLRTGMGLLEQYF. The chain links TRBV7-2 to TRBJ2-7; a weak D match, TRBD1 (8 bases). V shed 5 bases and J shed 7 bases, with 24 bases lying between them. CDR3 size: 16 residues. Germline CDR1 is SGHTA and CDR2 is FQGNSA.

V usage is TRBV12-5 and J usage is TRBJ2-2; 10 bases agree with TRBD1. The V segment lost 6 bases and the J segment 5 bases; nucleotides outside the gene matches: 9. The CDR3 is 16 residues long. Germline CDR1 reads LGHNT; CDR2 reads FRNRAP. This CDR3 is CASGLRTGGITGELFF. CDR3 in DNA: TGTGCTAGTGGCCTAAGGACAGGGGGAATTACCGGGGAGCTGTTTTTT. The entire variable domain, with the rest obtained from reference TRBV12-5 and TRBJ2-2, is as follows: DARVTQTPRHKVTEMGQEVTMRCQPILGHNTVFWYRQTMMQGLELLAYFRNRAPLDDSGMPKDRFSAEMPDATLATLKIQPSEPRDSAVYFCASGLRTGGITGELFFGEGSRLTVL.

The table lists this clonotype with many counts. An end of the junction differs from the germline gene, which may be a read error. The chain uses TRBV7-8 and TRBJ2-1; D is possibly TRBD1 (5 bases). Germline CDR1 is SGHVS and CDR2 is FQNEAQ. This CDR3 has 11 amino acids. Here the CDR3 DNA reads TGTGCCAGCACCTTAGGGGTTGAGCAGTTCTTC. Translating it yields CASTLGVEQFF.

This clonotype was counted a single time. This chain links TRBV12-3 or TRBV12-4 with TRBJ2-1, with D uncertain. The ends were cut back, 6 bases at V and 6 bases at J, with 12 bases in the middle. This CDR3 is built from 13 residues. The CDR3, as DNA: TGTGCCAGCAGGCGGACGGCCGTCAATGAGCAGTTCTTC. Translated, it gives CASRRTAVNEQFF.

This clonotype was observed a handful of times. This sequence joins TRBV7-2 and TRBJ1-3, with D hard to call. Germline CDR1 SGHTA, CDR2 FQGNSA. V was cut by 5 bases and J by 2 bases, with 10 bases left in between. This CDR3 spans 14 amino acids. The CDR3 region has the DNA TGTGCCAGCAGCAGCAGCAATACTGGAAACACCATATATTTT. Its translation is CASSSSNTGNTIYF.